The T cell receptor (beta chain) described here comes from a study of cytomegalovirus exposure and HLA in healthy donors (dated by TCRdb to about 2017). The study in broad terms: According to an earlier analysis of a few hundred of the donors, roughly 180 million T cells yielded some 120 million unique TCR beta sequences and about 280 Gb of sequence data. Rather than drawing on any new phenotypic data, the later analysis identified candidate immune exposures from TCR beta sequences and the way those sequences occurred across donors. In a later analysis, previously published TCR beta repertoires from 600 to 850 donors were re-analyzed and high-resolution HLA genotyping was added so that TCR occurrence patterns could be studied. Across approximately 400 genotyped donors of the cohort, an average of approximately 240,000 unique TCR beta nucleotide sequences per donor were sequenced, and 15% to 20% of those sequences were non-productive. Donor age, sex, ethnicity and CMV serostatus were compiled together with the repertoire data. All discovery cohort repertoires had been generated using a single sequencing platform. Both class I and class II loci were covered by HLA typing, at four-digit resolution. Using immunosequencing, the study profiled T cell repertoires from around 680 subjects and related those repertoires to cytomegalovirus serostatus. An earlier analysis of nearly 600 of the donors applied high-throughput TCR beta sequencing to assess whether each TCR beta V gene segment acted as functional or pseudogenic. The number of typed donors differed by locus: roughly 629-630 for A, B, C, DRB1 and DQB1; some 500 for DQA1; 606 for DPA1; and some 430 for DPB1. About five DR-DQ haplotypes were handled as single units for association and clustering, since linkage in the cohort was strong. The study was designed to test whether signatures of past pathogen exposure could be identified by cataloging public T cell receptors. A later genetic analysis used genome-wide SNP genotypes for about 65% of the 666 donors, treating that subset as a discovery cohort. In addition to the first cohort of around 670 subjects, a separate validation cohort of around 110 different subjects was used. The study combined high-throughput TCR immunosequencing, statistical association of individual TCRs with disease status, and machine learning to predict cytomegalovirus infection status. An early release that covered fewer than 750 HLA-typed donors contained approximately 320 gigabases of sequencing data and tens of millions of unique TCR sequences. Of the 300 to 450 genotyped donors, 65% to 90% fell in the genetic ancestry cluster associated with self-reported Caucasian donors. Results the study describes overall, beyond this receptor: In a later analysis, 15,000 to 20,000 TCR beta sequences were associated with specific HLA alleles at a false discovery rate of 0.05. Compared with equally common non-associated chains, HLA-associated TCR beta chains in a later analysis were more clonally expanded and had lower generation probabilities. In a later genetic analysis, fewer N-insertions in productive TCRs were reported among donors in an Asian-associated ancestry cluster than the roughly 700-donor mean. In an earlier analysis of fewer than 700 of the donors, most TCR beta V segments appeared in productive rearrangements about 90% or about 30% of the time, broadly matching IMGT annotations. In a later genetic analysis, a missense DCLRE1C variant was associated with V-gene and J-gene trimming of TCR beta chains, and the association was replicated in an independent cohort. While some public TCRs were present in many individuals, most TCR sequences turned up only very rarely across donors. Correlated functional status among segregating V segments might reflect linkage disequilibrium, but an unknown experimental factor could not be ruled out. Immune exposure information for the cohort was limited to CMV serostatus. Approximately 16 rarely observed V segments, including chromosome 9 orphons, were excluded from the earlier analysis of about 600 of the donors because counts were too low. The sequencing pipeline was judged likely to have produced a cluster of highly shared sequence variants as a technical artifact. In vitro tests confirmed that a few of the cytomegalovirus-associated TCR beta chains recognize cytomegalovirus antigens. A later analysis found that TCR association rates varied across HLA loci, with DRB1 alleles showing the most associated TCRs and HLA-C alleles the fewest. The 87-base-pair reads could not distinguish some IMGT-functional V segments, including TRBV6-2 and TRBV6-3, so those segments were excluded. A later analysis reported that several top co-occurrence clusters appeared linked to parvovirus B19, influenza, CMV and Epstein-Barr virus. The authors suggested that the approach could potentially be generalized to other disease states and immunological phenotypes. A further reported finding was that TCR beta sequences accurately predicted the HLA-A and HLA-B alleles for most subjects in the first cohort. The classifier was reported to diagnose cytomegalovirus status with high specificity and sensitivity in both the original cohort and the validation cohort. HLA typing was unavailable for some donors at each locus, so association tests used only the typed subset. A total of 150 or so TCR beta chains were listed by the study as associated with cytomegalovirus. When HLA alleles, especially DR and DQ, strongly co-occurred, attributing TCR associations to individual alleles was difficult. The cohort was sequenced for TCR beta chains only, and without alpha or paired-chain data the features that could be detected were limited. Sequencing depth was assumed to be roughly uniform across donors in the presence/absence analyses, though that assumption may not hold. In a later analysis, most CMV-associated TCR beta chains were found to appear HLA-restricted, with HLA associations seemingly driven largely by CMV exposure.

CDR1 and CDR2, per the germline V gene, are SQVTM and ANQGSEA. Counted from cysteine to phenylalanine, this CDR3 has 15 amino acids. Only the CDR3 DNA is retained, 45 bases long and in frame from the first base. V is clipped by 4 bases and J by 0 bases, and the sequence between their germline boundaries is 15 bases long. The protocol used for the library was the immunoSEQ multiplex PCR assay. For the multiplex PCR, a mixture combining 60 forward primers for TCR Vbeta segments and 13 reverse primers for TCR Jbeta segments was used. The CDR3 region of rearranged TCR beta genes was amplified from genomic DNA with a multiplex PCR assay. Amplified TCR beta libraries were sequenced as 87-base-pair reads on the Illumina HiSeq System. In the authors' own workflow: A later analysis tallied 75 million to 85 million unique TCR beta chains across the 666 repertoires, and some 12 million of those chains were shared by two or more donors. Raw reads were error-corrected and collapsed into unique sequences with a nearest-neighbor algorithm that merged closely related sequences to remove PCR and sequencing errors. Alignment of CDR3 sequences to IMGT reference sequences was used to assign V, D and J gene segments. For a sequence to be retained, a match of at least six nucleotides was required to both a V gene segment and a J gene segment. A rearrangement was called productive if the CDR3 had no stop codons and remained in frame with V and J, and every other rearrangement was called non-productive. CDR3 was defined by IMGT convention, running from the second conserved V-encoded cysteine to the conserved J-encoded phenylalanine. Sequences without an unambiguous match to a single V gene segment were excluded from the earlier analysis of 587 of the donors. In an earlier analysis of 587 of the donors, V segments were called functional above 56.7% productive rearrangements and were called segregating when the between-donor standard deviation exceeded 5%. A statistical classification framework was built for diagnosing cytomegalovirus status from the catalog of TCR beta chain sequences. In a later analysis, TCR nucleotide sequences were compared against IMGT/GENE-DB human TR gene sequences so that V and J genes could be assigned. In a later analysis, CDR3 sequences and most-parsimonious VDJ recombination scenarios were assigned using the TCRdist pipeline. A later analysis defined each TCR beta chain by its CDR3 amino acid sequence plus V-gene family, and excluded reads lacking a unique V-gene family. To address suspected cross-contamination and a sequencing artifact, a later analysis removed around 590 highly shared, low-generation-probability nucleotide sequences. In a later analysis, a clonal expansion index for each public chain was calculated from normalized within-repertoire ranks of inferred template counts. In a later analysis, generation probabilities were computed using a VDJ recombination model fitted to out-of-frame rearrangements, and the results were checked against IGoR. A later analysis scored TCR-TCR, TCR-HLA and TCR-CMV co-occurrence with hypergeometric tests, applying a repertoire-size bias correction to TCR pairs. To estimate false discovery rates, a later analysis permuted the HLA or CMV assignments 20 times. In a later analysis, co-occurring TCRs were grouped using DBSCAN, with TCRdist sequence similarity added in when clustering inside HLA-allele-positive subsets. For co-occurrence clustering, repertoires with fewer than 30,000 or more than 120,000 public chains were excluded, along with a handful of repertoires with anomalous nucleotide sharing. Sourced from immuneACCESS, this table was stored by TCRdb with only in-frame sequences that have V and J called. A share of the clones is absent; for the studies checked, an unresolved V gene accounts for under half, and the remainder has no known explanation. Clone size and the V and J calls come from that table; the DNA yielded D and trimming. In all, the sample holds about 220,000 clones, and roughly 80% of those were seen once. The ten largest clonotypes hold around 5% of the sample.

This clone was seen more than once but under ten times. Its recognized antigen is unknown. Per-nucleotide qualities are absent, and no much larger clonotype sits a single base away. The cohort was made up of roughly 670 healthy bone marrow donors. At the time of sampling, every cohort member was nominally healthy, though immune exposures that went unrecorded were likely present. The donor was CMV seropositive and belonged to the group of 250 to 350 seropositive cohort members. A peripheral blood sample was provided by each donor, and peripheral blood mononuclear cells were used for TCR beta sequencing. Genomic DNA extraction from the blood cell samples was performed with the Qiagen DNeasy Blood Extraction Kit.

Source material: PBMCs. This sequence originates from a woman aged 40 to 50 in good health and CMV-seropositive. The chain links TRBV29-1 with TRBJ1-1, and the D gene may be TRBD1, 5 bases matching. The nucleotide sequence is given as TGCAGCGTTGGGGGCGGTGACCCCATGAACACTGAAGCTTTCTTT. Translated, this gives CSVGGGDPMNTEAFF.